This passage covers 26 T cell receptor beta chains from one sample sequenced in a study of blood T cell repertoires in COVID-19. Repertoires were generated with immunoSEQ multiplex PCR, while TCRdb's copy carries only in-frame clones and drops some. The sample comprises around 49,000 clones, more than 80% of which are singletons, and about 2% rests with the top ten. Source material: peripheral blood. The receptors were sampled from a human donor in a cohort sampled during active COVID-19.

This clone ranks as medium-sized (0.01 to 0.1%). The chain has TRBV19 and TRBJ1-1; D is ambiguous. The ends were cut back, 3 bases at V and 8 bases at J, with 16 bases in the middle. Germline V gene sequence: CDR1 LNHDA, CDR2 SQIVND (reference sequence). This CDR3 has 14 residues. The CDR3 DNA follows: TGTGCCAGTAGTATTCGAGAGGTAGGGAGGGAAGCTTTCTTT. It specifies CASSIREVGREAFF.

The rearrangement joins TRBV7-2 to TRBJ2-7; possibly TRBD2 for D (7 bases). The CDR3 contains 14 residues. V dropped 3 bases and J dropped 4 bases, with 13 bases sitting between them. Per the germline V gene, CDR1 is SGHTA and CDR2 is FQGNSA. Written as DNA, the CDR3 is TGTGCCAGCAGCTTTACGGGGGGCCCATACGAGCAGTACTTC. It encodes CASSFTGGPYEQYF.

CDR3 DNA: TGTGCCAGCAGCACGGGACTAGCGGCCTCCTACAATGAGCAGTTCTTC. It translates to CASSTGLAASYNEQFF. The chain recombines TRBV7-6 with TRBJ2-1, with 11 positions matching TRBD2. With 5 bases clipped from V and 0 bases from J, the junction kept 3 bases outside the gene matches. Per the germline V gene, CDR1 is SGHVS and CDR2 is FNYEAQ. CDR3 length equals 16 residues.

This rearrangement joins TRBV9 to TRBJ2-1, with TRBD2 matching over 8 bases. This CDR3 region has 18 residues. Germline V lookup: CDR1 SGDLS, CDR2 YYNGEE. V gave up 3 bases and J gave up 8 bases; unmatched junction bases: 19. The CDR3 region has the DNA TGTGCCAGCAGCGCCCCGACAAACTCAGCGGGAGTTGGCGATGAGCAGTTCTTC. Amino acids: CASSAPTNSAGVGDEQFF.

The CDR3 protein is CASSEGHTNTDTQYF. Written as DNA, the CDR3 is TGTGCCAGCAGTGAAGGACATACAAACACAGATACGCAGTATTTT. The gene calls are TRBV2 and TRBJ2-3; D not certain. This CDR3 spans 15 amino acids. Germline V gene data show CDR1 as SNHLY and CDR2 as FYNNEI. V was trimmed by 1 base and J by 2 bases, leaving 10 bases between them.

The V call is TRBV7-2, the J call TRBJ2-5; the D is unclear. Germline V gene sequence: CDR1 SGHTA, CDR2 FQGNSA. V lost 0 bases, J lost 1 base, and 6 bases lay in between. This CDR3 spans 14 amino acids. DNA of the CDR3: TGTGCCAGCAGCTTAGCGCGGTTCCAAGAGACCCAGTACTTC. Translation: CASSLARFQETQYF.

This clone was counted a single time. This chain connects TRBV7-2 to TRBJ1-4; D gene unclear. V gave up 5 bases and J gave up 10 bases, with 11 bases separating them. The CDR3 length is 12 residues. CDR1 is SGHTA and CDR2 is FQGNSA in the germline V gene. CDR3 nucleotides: TGTGCCAGCAGCGAATTTGGGAGAAAACTGTTTTTT. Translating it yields CASSEFGRKLFF.

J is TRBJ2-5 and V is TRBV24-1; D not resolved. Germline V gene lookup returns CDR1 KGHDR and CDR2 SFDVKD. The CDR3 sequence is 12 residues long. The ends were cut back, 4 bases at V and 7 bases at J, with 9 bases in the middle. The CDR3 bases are TGTGCCACCAGTGACCTGCGCGGGACCCAGTACTTC. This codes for CATSDLRGTQYF.

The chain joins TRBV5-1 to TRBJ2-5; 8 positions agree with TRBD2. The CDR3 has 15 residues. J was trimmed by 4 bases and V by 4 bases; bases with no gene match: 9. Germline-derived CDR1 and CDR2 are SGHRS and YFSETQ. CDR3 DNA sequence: TGCGCCAGCAGCATAGCGGGGTCCAAACGAGAGACCCAGTACTTC. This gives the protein CASSIAGSKRETQYF.

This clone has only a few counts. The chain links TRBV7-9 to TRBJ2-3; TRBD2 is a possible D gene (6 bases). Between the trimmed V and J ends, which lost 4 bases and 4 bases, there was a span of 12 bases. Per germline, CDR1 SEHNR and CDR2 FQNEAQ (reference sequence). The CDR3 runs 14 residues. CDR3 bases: TGTGCCAGCAGCTCAAGGGACTCCTCAGATACGCAGTATTTT. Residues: CASSSRDSSDTQYF.

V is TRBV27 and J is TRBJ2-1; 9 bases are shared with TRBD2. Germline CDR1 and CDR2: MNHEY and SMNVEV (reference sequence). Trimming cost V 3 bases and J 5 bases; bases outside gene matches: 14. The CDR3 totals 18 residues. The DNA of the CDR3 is TGTGCCAGCAGTTTTGGGTTGGATGCGGGGGGGCCACACAATGAGCAGTTCTTC. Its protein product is CASSFGLDAGGPHNEQFF.

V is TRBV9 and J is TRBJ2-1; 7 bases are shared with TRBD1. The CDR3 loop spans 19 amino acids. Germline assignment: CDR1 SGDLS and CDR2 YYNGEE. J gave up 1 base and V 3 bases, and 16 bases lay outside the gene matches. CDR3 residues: CASSGRQGLSLTSYNEQFF. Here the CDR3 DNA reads TGTGCCAGCAGCGGACGACAGGGTCTGTCCCTAACATCCTACAATGAGCAGTTCTTC.

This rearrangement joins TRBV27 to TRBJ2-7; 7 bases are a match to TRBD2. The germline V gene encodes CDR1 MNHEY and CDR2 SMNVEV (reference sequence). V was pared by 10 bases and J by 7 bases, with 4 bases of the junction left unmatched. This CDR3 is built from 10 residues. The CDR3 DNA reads TGTGCCACCGCGGGGGAGGAGCAGTACTTC. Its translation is CATAGEEQYF.

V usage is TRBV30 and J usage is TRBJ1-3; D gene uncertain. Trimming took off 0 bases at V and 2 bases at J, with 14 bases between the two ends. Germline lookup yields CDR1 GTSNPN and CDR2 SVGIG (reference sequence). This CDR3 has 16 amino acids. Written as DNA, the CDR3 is TGTGCCTGGAGTGTACGGAGGGTGATCACTGGAAACACCATATATTTT. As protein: CAWSVRRVITGNTIYF.

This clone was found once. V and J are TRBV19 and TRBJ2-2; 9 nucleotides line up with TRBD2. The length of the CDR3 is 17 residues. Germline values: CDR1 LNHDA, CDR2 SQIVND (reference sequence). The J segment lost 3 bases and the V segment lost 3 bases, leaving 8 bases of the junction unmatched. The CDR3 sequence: CASSISAGGRDTGELFF. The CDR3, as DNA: TGTGCCAGTAGTATTTCGGCGGGGGGGCGCGACACCGGGGAGCTGTTTTTT.

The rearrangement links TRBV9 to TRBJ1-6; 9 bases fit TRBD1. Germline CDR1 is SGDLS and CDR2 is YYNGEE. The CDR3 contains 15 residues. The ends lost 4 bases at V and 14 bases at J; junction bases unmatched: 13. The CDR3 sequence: CASSLGTGPALTLHF. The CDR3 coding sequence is TGTGCCAGCAGCCTTGGGACAGGGCCAGCGCTAACCCTCCACTTT.

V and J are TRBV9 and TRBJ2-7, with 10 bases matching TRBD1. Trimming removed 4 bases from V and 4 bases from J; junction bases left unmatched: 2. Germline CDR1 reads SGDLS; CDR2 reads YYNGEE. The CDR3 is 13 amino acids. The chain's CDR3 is CASSRDRGYEQYF. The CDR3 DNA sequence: TGTGCCAGCAGCCGGGACAGGGGTTACGAGCAGTACTTC.

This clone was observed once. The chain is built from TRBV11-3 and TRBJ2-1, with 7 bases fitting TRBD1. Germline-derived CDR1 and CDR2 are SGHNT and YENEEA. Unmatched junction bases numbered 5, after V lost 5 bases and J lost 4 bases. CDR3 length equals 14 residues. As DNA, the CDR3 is TGTGCCAGCAGCCCCGGACAGGCTTACAATGAGCAGTTCTTC. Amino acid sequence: CASSPGQAYNEQFF.

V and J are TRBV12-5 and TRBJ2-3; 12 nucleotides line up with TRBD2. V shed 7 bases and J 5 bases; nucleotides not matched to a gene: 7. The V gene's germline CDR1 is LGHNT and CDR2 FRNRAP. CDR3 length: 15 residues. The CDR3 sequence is CASALGLAGRDTQYF. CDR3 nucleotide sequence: TGTGCTAGTGCCCTCGGACTAGCGGGGCGAGATACGCAGTATTTT.

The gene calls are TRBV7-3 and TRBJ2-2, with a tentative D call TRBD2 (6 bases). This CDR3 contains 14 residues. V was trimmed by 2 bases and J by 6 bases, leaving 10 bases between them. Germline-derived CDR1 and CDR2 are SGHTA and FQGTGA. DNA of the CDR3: TGTGCCAGCAGCTTATTCCGGGGGTCCGGGGAGCTGTTTTTT. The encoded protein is CASSLFRGSGELFF.

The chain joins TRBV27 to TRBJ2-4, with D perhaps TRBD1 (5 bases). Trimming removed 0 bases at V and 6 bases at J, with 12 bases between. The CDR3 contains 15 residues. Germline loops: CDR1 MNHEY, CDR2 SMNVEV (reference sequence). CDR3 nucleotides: TGTGCCAGCAGTTTATCGGGGCTAGTTCTAAACATTCAGTACTTC. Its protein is CASSLSGLVLNIQYF.

The CDR3 here is CASSYSWTGNYEQYF. The CDR3 coding sequence is TGTGCCAGCAGTTACTCGTGGACAGGGAACTACGAGCAGTACTTC. This chain joins TRBV6-5 and TRBJ2-7; 8 bases are shared with TRBD1. The trim removed 0 bases at V and 3 bases at J, leaving 4 bases unmatched. The CDR3 sequence is 15 residues long. In germline, CDR1 is MNHEY, CDR2 SVGAGI.

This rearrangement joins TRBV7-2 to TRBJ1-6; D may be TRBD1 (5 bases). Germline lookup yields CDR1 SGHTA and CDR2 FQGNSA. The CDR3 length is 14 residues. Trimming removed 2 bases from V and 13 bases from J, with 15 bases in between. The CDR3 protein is CASSLKGLGVPLHF. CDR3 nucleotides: TGTGCCAGCAGCTTAAAGGGCCTAGGGGTCCCCCTCCACTTT.

The CDR3 nucleotides read TGTGCCAGCAGCCGGACAGGTGGCACTGAAGCTTTCTTT. Translation: CASSRTGGTEAFF. This chain links TRBV7-6 with TRBJ1-1, with TRBD1 identical over 7 bases. The J segment lost 4 bases and the V segment lost 5 bases, leaving 4 bases of the junction unmatched. In germline, CDR1 is SGHVS, CDR2 FNYEAQ. CDR3 length equals 13 residues.

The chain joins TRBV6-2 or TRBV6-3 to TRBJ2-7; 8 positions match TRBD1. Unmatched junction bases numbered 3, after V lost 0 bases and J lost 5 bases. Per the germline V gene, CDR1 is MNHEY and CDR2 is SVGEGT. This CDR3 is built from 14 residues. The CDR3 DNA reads TGTGCCAGCAGTTACTCGATGACAGGGGACGAGCAGTACTTC. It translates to CASSYSMTGDEQYF.

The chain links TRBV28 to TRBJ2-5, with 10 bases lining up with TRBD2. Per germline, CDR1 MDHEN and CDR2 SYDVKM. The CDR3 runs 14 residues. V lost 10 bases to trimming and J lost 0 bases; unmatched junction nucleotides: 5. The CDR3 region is CATEREGYQETQYF. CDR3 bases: TGTGCCACCGAGCGGGAGGGGTACCAAGAGACCCAGTACTTC.